This T cell receptor beta chain was found in a study of Ad26.COV2.S vaccination and SARS-CoV-2 variants (dated by TCRdb to the early 2020s). Notes on the research overall: Vaccine-arm donors were drawn from COV1001, a multicentre, randomized, double-blind, placebo-controlled phase I-IIa trial of Ad26.COV2.S in healthy adults. Dosing of Ad26.COV2.S was intramuscular, at either 5x10^10 or 1x10^11 viral particles, delivered as one shot or as two shots spaced 56 days apart. The specificity and breadth of SARS-CoV-2-reactive T cell receptors after Ad26.COV2.S vaccination were assessed by TCRbeta repertoire sequencing. A total of about 30 samples were included in the TCR-sequenced set, comprising around 19 Ad26.COV2.S vaccine recipients, 5 placebo recipients and 8 SARS-CoV-2 convalescent individuals. Trial participants were randomized into five groups of five, in which low-dose or high-dose Ad26.COV2.S was given once or twice, or placebo was given on both occasions. Investigators remained blinded to trial group allocation during experiments and outcome assessment.

Taken with the paper, the label for treatment or condition translates to: 15 to 20 received Ad26.COV2.S at low or high dose, single or two shots; about 5 received placebo; per-sample allocation not given. Repertoires of vaccine and placebo recipients were sequenced from samples taken on day 63 after the first injection. Cohort 1b enrolled about two dozen adults aged 18-55 years at a single site in Boston, USA, between 29 July and 7 August 2020. Ad26.COV2.S was a replication-incompetent adenovirus type 26 vector that expressed a prefusion-stabilized SARS-CoV-2 spike protein derived from the original Wuhan strain. The V end loses 5 bases and the J end loses 5 bases, and a stretch of 24 bases separates them. The CDR3 holds 17 amino acids from the cysteine to the phenylalanine. CDR3 DNA is the only sequence kept; it has 51 bases, read in frame from the first base. The germline V gene encodes CDR1 SGHNT and CDR2 YENEEA.

What the research found in general, with its limitations: According to the authors, total T cell responses may have been underestimated by the TCR breadth and depth analyses. Vaccine and placebo recipients had comparable non-spike TCR breadth, which fits with the vaccine containing only spike. The study was not powered for comparison of responses between vaccine doses or regimens. Spike-specific TCR breadth was higher in Ad26.COV2.S recipients than in placebo recipients (P = 0.0014). After vaccination, substantial breadth of spike-specific CD8+ and CD4+ T cell responses was reported.

Note on this clone: Its antigen remains unidentified. No much larger clone exists at a distance of one base, and base qualities are not known.

TCRbeta CDR3 regions were sequenced with the immunoSEQ Assay. After extraction, genomic DNA underwent amplification by bias-controlled multiplex PCR, followed by high-throughput sequencing. The paper's data handling went like this. Collapsing and filtering of sequences were performed to quantify the absolute abundance of each unique TCRbeta CDR3 region. T cell fraction was estimated by normalizing TCRbeta template counts to usable DNA, with usable DNA measured through amplification of reference genes found in all nucleated cells. Repertoire TCRs were annotated as SARS-CoV-2-specific when V gene, CDR3 amino acid sequence and J gene were exactly matched to a known reactive TCR set. MIRA supplied the reference SARS-CoV-2 TCR set, which was filtered for enrichment in COVID-19-positive ImmuneCODE repertoires so that public or cross-reactive TCRs were removed. Based on the MIRA antigens, annotated TCRs were further analysed at the level of specific ORF or position within ORF. Breadth was defined as the number of annotated unique rearrangements divided by the total number of unique productive rearrangements, and depth was defined as the summed frequency of the annotated unique rearrangements. TCR breadth was compared between groups using two-sided Wilcoxon rank-sum tests. TCRdb took this table from immuneACCESS and kept in-frame rearrangements with V and J called. Such tables lack part of the clones; where checked against another copy, unresolved V genes explain under half of the gap, and the rest is unexplained. V, J and clone size are taken as reported in that table, and D and trimming were inferred from the DNA itself. For this sample the table gives 350,000 to 500,000 clones, of which about nine tenths were detected only once. Clones ranked in the top ten supply roughly 4.3% of the sample.

Recombination linked TRBV11-3 to TRBJ2-5; a tentative D call is TRBD1 (6 bases match). The clonotype comes from a person between 18 and 65 years old who received the Ad26.COV2.S COVID-19 vaccine or a placebo. The material sequenced was peripheral blood, taken in a trial of Ad26.COV2.S vaccine versus placebo. For the CDR3, the sequence is CASSTEGLQGSRETQYF. The base sequence is TGTGCCAGCAGCACCGAGGGGCTACAGGGATCACGGGAGACCCAGTACTTC.